This entry lists 29 T cell receptor beta chains sequenced from one sample in a study of control samples from healthy donors and cancer patients. TCRdb keeps only in-frame clones here, not all; method: immunoSEQ multiplex PCR. The table includes about 44,000 clones, around 87% detected once. The sequenced sample was PBMCs. These receptors were obtained from a woman aged 55 to 70 with lung cancer.

The rearrangement joins TRBV7-6 to TRBJ2-5; TRBD1 or TRBD2 may be the D gene (6 bases each). Germline-derived CDR1 and CDR2 are SGHVS and FNYEAQ. This CDR3 region has 13 residues. Trimming pared 4 bases from V and 7 bases from J, leaving 13 bases between. The CDR3 sequence: CASSSGVGGTQYF. CDR3 sequence (DNA): TGTGCCAGCAGCTCGGGGGTAGGGGGGACCCAGTACTTC.

As to this clone: The junction departs from germline at one end; a sequencing error may be responsible. The V and J genes are TRBV6-5 and TRBJ1-2; tentatively, D is TRBD1 (5 bases). The CDR3 contains 16 residues. Germline V gene data show CDR1 as MNHEY and CDR2 as SVGAGI. The CDR3 reads CASSYHPRVGGYGHTF. The CDR3 DNA follows: TGTGCCAGCAGTTACCACCCCAGGGTTGGGGGTTATGGCCACACCTTC.

The CDR3 loop is CASSDSPNTEAFF. CDR3 coding DNA: TGTGCCAGCAGTGACTCGCCGAACACTGAAGCTTTCTTT. This sequence joins TRBV6-4 and TRBJ1-1; no firm D call. The germline V gene has CDR1 MRHNA and CDR2 SNTAGT. The length of the CDR3 is 13 residues. Trimming cost V 0 bases and J 1 base, with 3 bases left between them.

J is TRBJ2-6 and V is TRBV6-5; D not certain. The CDR3 is 14 amino acids. From germline, CDR1 is MNHEY and CDR2 SVGAGI. Deletions cut 6 bases from V and 0 bases from J, with 6 bases between. The CDR3 bases are TGTGCCAGCAGACGTGCCTCTGGGGCCAACGTCCTGACTTTC. Its translation is CASRRASGANVLTF.

The rearrangement links TRBV5-1 to TRBJ2-1, with a possible D match to TRBD2 (5 bases). This CDR3 region has 13 residues. Trimming removed 4 bases at V and 7 bases at J, with 12 bases between. CDR1 is SGHRS and CDR2 is YFSETQ in the germline V gene. CDR3 DNA sequence: TGCGCCAGCAGCCCCTCTAGCTGGAATGAGCAGTTCTTC. Amino acids: CASSPSSWNEQFF. Supplemented by reference TRBV5-1 and TRBJ2-1, the full variable domain reads KAGVTQTPRYLIKTRGQQVTLSCSPISGHRSVSWYQQTPGQGLQFLFEYFSETQRNKGNFPGRFSGRQFSNSRSEMNVSTLELGDSALYLCASSPSSWNEQFFGPGTRLTVL.

The V gene is TRBV9, the J gene TRBJ2-1, with TRBD2 identical over 14 bases. The CDR3 consists of 16 residues. The V segment lost 0 bases and the J segment 12 bases; nucleotides outside the gene matches: 8. CDR1 and CDR2 from the germline V gene are SGDLS and YYNGEE. The CDR3 region is CASSVGLAGGSRVQFF. CDR3 nucleotide sequence: TGTGCCAGCAGCGTAGGACTAGCGGGGGGGTCTAGGGTGCAGTTCTTC.

This clone was found a few times. The chain has TRBV6-5 and TRBJ2-7; D possibly corresponds to TRBD2 (6 bases). CDR3 length equals 13 residues. Germline lookup yields CDR1 MNHEY and CDR2 SVGAGI. The V end lost 7 bases, the J end lost 3 bases, and 13 bases lay between the germline ends. CDR3 region: CASNELGGYEQYF. The CDR3 bases are TGTGCCAGCAACGAACTGGGAGGCTACGAGCAGTACTTC.

The chain links TRBV24-1 to TRBJ2-3; perhaps TRBD1 as D (5 bases). The CDR3 length is 15 residues. Trimming took 5 bases from V and 0 from J, leaving 11 bases between them. Germline loops: CDR1 KGHDR, CDR2 SFDVKD. CDR3 in DNA: TGTGCCACCAGTGGACAGATTACTAGCACAGATACGCAGTATTTT. As protein: CATSGQITSTDTQYF.

The chain links TRBV6-5 to TRBJ1-2, with D possibly matching TRBD1 (6 bases). From germline, CDR1 is MNHEY and CDR2 SVGAGI. The CDR3 contains 15 residues. The germline V and J ends were trimmed by 7 bases and 4 bases, with 19 bases remaining between them. In DNA, the CDR3 is TGTGCCAGCACCCCCCTGGACAGTATGGGCTATGGCTACACCTTC. Translated, it gives CASTPLDSMGYGYTF.

This rearrangement joins TRBV4-2 to TRBJ2-2, with D possibly being TRBD1 or TRBD2 (5 bases each). The CDR3 spans 14 residues. CDR1 and CDR2 from the germline V gene are LGHNA and YNFKEQ. Trimming left V 4 bases short and J 13 bases short, with 19 bases between. In DNA form, the CDR3 reads TGTGCCAGCAGCCCGGGGCCCGGGGCCTCGGTGCTGTTTTTT. Its protein product is CASSPGPGASVLFF.

The chain couples TRBV3-1 (or the pseudogene TRBV3-2) to TRBJ2-5; 9 bases are shared with TRBD1. V dropped 4 bases and J dropped 5; count of bases not matched to a gene: 11. Germline values: CDR1 LGHDT, CDR2 YNNKEL (reference sequence). The CDR3 is made up of 16 amino acids. The CDR3 coding sequence is TGTGCCAGCAGCCCCCCGGGACAGGGTCGAGAGGAGACCCAGTACTTC. Its translation is CASSPPGQGREETQYF.

The gene calls are TRBV30 and TRBJ1-6; possible D gene TRBD1, 5 bases. CDR3 length equals 14 residues. CDR1 and CDR2 from the germline V gene are GTSNPN and SVGIG (reference sequence). Trimming left V 0 bases short and J 9 bases short, with 12 bases between. The CDR3 sequence is CAWSVGGGGSPLHF. The CDR3 DNA sequence: TGTGCCTGGAGTGTCGGGGGAGGTGGTTCACCCCTCCACTTT.

The V call is TRBV10-3, the J call TRBJ1-1; 7 nucleotides agree with TRBD1. The junction had 4 bases not matched to a gene; V was cut back by 4 bases and J by 2 bases. Germline-derived CDR1 and CDR2 are ENHRY and SYGVKD. The CDR3 has 14 residues. Here the CDR3 reads CAISGGQANTEAFF. CDR3 coding DNA: TGTGCCATCAGTGGAGGACAGGCCAACACTGAAGCTTTCTTT.

This clone was observed a single time. The CDR3 protein is CASRSFTGVVDTQYF. The CDR3 DNA is TGTGCCAGCAGATCATTCACGGGAGTTGTAGATACGCAGTATTTT. This chain links TRBV6-6 with TRBJ2-3; the D gene is possibly TRBD2 (6 bases). V shed 6 bases and J shed 5 bases, with 18 bases lying between them. CDR3 length equals 15 residues. Per germline, CDR1 MNHNY and CDR2 SVGAGI (reference sequence).

This clone has only one observation. The V gene is TRBV28, the J gene TRBJ2-7, with 7 bases identical to TRBD2. The CDR3 runs to 14 residues. CDR1 and CDR2 (germline): MDHEN, SYDVKM. V was clipped by 5 bases and J by 5 bases; unmatched bases: 9. CDR3: CASSKAGAQDEQYF. The CDR3 region has the DNA TGTGCCAGCAGTAAGGCGGGAGCTCAGGACGAGCAGTACTTC.

This clone has only one observation. This sequence joins TRBV9 and TRBJ1-5; 9 bases agree with TRBD1. Germline assignment: CDR1 SGDLS and CDR2 YYNGEE. The V segment lost 0 bases and the J segment 6 bases; nucleotides outside the gene matches: 10. This CDR3 contains 17 residues. The CDR3 here is CASSVGSGTGQGQPQHF. CDR3 sequence (DNA): TGTGCCAGCAGCGTAGGGAGCGGGACAGGGCAGGGTCAGCCCCAGCATTTT.

This clone has just a few counts. The rearrangement joins TRBV5-4 to TRBJ1-2, with a tentative D call TRBD1 (5 bases). The CDR3 runs to 14 residues. V lost 2 bases and J lost 6, with 14 bases in between. Germline V gene data show CDR1 as SGHNT and CDR2 as YYREEE (reference sequence). The CDR3 DNA reads TGTGCCAGCAGCTTAGCGGGCAGGGTCCATGGCTACACCTTC. It codes for CASSLAGRVHGYTF.

This clone has only one observation. The chain recombines TRBV4-3 with TRBJ2-7; perhaps TRBD2 as D (5 bases). The CDR3 length is 15 residues. From germline, CDR1 is LGHNA and CDR2 YSLEER. Trimming shortened V by 0 bases and J by 1 base, and 10 bases separated the two germline ends. The CDR3: CASSQDRTSSYEQYF. The CDR3 coding sequence is TGCGCCAGCAGCCAAGATCGAACTAGTTCCTACGAGCAGTACTTC.

This sequence joins TRBV29-1 and TRBJ2-7, with TRBD2 matching over 8 bases. This CDR3 is built from 14 residues. Germline assignment: CDR1 SQVTM and CDR2 ANQGSEA. V lost 7 bases and J lost 4; bases outside the gene matches: 12. CDR3 nucleotides: TGCAGCGCGAGCGGGAGTGGGCTCGGATACGAGCAGTACTTC. This translates into CSASGSGLGYEQYF.

For the CDR3, the DNA is TGTGCCAGCAGCCGGCAAAACATTCAGTACTTC. Translated: CASSRQNIQYF. The rearrangement joins TRBV3-1 (or the pseudogene TRBV3-2) to TRBJ2-4; no clear D. CDR3 size: 11 residues. Trimming cost V 4 bases and J 5 bases, with 3 bases left between them. Germline CDR1 is LGHDT and CDR2 is YNNKEL (reference sequence).

This chain links TRBV9 with TRBJ2-3; possibly TRBD2 for D (5 bases). Germline V CDR1 and CDR2: SGDLS, YYNGEE. Trimming stripped 4 bases from V and 4 bases from J, with 22 bases between. The CDR3 length is 17 residues. CDR3 amino acids: CASSHDRVRGKPDTQYF. Written as DNA, the CDR3 is TGTGCCAGCAGCCATGACCGCGTGAGAGGGAAGCCAGATACGCAGTATTTT.

This chain uses TRBV24-1 with TRBJ2-1; 8 bases line up with TRBD1. The V and J ends lost 4 bases and 8 bases, in that order; junction bases with no gene match: 9. The CDR3 spans 15 residues. Germline lookup yields CDR1 KGHDR and CDR2 SFDVKD. The CDR3 reads CATSDLDRGDYEQFF. In DNA form, the CDR3 reads TGTGCCACCAGTGACCTTGACAGGGGTGACTATGAGCAGTTCTTC.

This clone came up once. The chain has TRBV2 and TRBJ2-5, with D perhaps TRBD1 or TRBD2 (5 bases each). CDR3 length: 13 residues. Germline assignment: CDR1 SNHLY and CDR2 FYNNEI. Trimming removed 11 bases at V and 4 bases at J, with 17 bases between. Written as DNA, the CDR3 is TGTGCCGGCGCTTGGGACGTCCGAGAGACCCAGTACTTC. Protein sequence: CAGAWDVRETQYF.

The chain couples TRBV5-6 to TRBJ1-5; D is uncertain. The V gene's germline CDR1 is SGHDT and CDR2 YYEEEE. This CDR3 has 16 residues. V lost 0 bases and J 0 bases, leaving 10 bases between the germline ends. The CDR3 nucleotides are TGTGCCAGCAGCTTGGTGGAGACGGATAGCAATCAGCCCCAGCATTTT. Protein product: CASSLVETDSNQPQHF.

This chain links TRBV7-3 with TRBJ2-7, with 7 nucleotides matching TRBD1. This CDR3 spans 13 amino acids. Germline trimming cut 7 bases from V and 1 base from J; bases unmatched to any gene: 4. Looked up from germline, CDR1 is SGHTA and CDR2 is FQGTGA. The CDR3 bases are TGTGCCAGCAAAGGGACAGCGTCCTACGAGCAGTACTTC. Amino acid sequence: CASKGTASYEQYF.

The CDR3 reads CASSYRQGDEKLFF. As DNA, the CDR3 is TGTGCCAGCAGCTATCGACAGGGGGATGAAAAACTGTTTTTT. The rearrangement links TRBV27 to TRBJ1-4; TRBD1 matches at 9 bases. The J segment lost 6 bases and the V segment lost 6 bases, leaving 5 bases of the junction unmatched. Germline V gene data show CDR1 as MNHEY and CDR2 as SMNVEV (reference sequence). The CDR3 extends over 14 amino acids.

The CDR3 DNA is TGTGCCAGCAGCTTATATCGCCAAGGGGAAAAACTGTTTTTT. Its translation is CASSLYRQGEKLFF. The chain is built from TRBV7-3 and TRBJ1-4; the D is unclear. The CDR3 runs to 14 residues. The V and J ends lost 2 bases and 8 bases respectively, with 12 bases between them. CDR1 is SGHTA, CDR2 FQGTGA, per germline. The full variable domain, its missing parts supplied by reference TRBV7-3 and TRBJ1-4, is GAGVSQTPSNKVTEKGKYVELRCDPISGHTALYWYRQSLGQGPEFLIYFQGTGAADDSGLPNDRFFAVRPEGSVSTLKIQRTERGDSAVYLCASSLYRQGEKLFFGSGTQLSVL.

The chain combines TRBV28 with TRBJ1-5; tentatively, D is TRBD1 (6 bases). V was clipped by 1 base and J by 0 bases, with 16 bases between them. Looked up from germline, CDR1 is MDHEN and CDR2 is SYDVKM. CDR3 length: 18 amino acids. The CDR3 sequence: CASSLSETGAYSNQPQHF. CDR3 in DNA: TGTGCCAGCAGTTTATCCGAGACAGGAGCATATAGCAATCAGCCCCAGCATTTT.

V and J are TRBV28 and TRBJ1-2; the D is unclear. Trimming left V 5 bases short and J 0 bases short, with 7 bases between. The germline V gene encodes CDR1 MDHEN and CDR2 SYDVKM. This CDR3 region has 13 residues. The chain's CDR3 is CASSLTANYGYTF. The CDR3 DNA reads TGTGCCAGCAGTCTAACAGCTAACTATGGCTACACCTTC.